The following is a T cell receptor beta chain sequence with its context. The antigen is undetermined. Using RNA transcripts as the source, TCR beta CDR3 regions were amplified. HTBI primers were employed in a first-round RT-PCR of the TCR CDR3. Using its own MiXCR run on the multiplex PCR reads, TCRdb lists one record per CDR3 protein. The sample contains about 640,000 distinct CDR3 sequences, 20% of which appear only once. Subjects with ophthalmopathy showed a Clinical Activity Score no lower than 3, a NOSPECS grade no lower than 4, and a duration shorter than 3 months. Any patient presenting with uncontrolled infection, other autoimmune disease, pregnancy or lactation was left out. This record belongs to a study of T cells in Graves' hyperthyroidism and ophthalmopathy. Trimming took 4 bases from V and 5 from J, leaving 13 bases between them. The CDR3 loop spans 15 amino acids. Germline CDR1 reads KGHDR; CDR2 reads SFDVKD.

Study outcomes and limitations: A 13 V-J signature model discriminated ophthalmopathy versus stable hyperthyroidism.

This TCR derives from a man between 25 and 39 years old with Graves' ophthalmopathy. The sequencing input was blood. The rearrangement links TRBV24-1 to TRBJ2-2, with D unclear. The CDR3 protein is CATSDSARNTGELFF. CDR3 sequence (DNA): TGTGCCACCAGTGACTCAGCCCGAAATACCGGGGAGCTGTTTTTT.